This passage covers 13 T cell receptor beta chains from one sample sequenced in a study of blood T cell repertoires in COVID-19. Data came from immunoSEQ multiplex PCR; TCRdb stores just in-frame clones and leaves some out. The sample consists of about 54,000 clones, 91% of them appearing once. Input material: peripheral blood. The source of these receptors is a woman in her sixties or seventies with active or convalescent COVID-19.

V is TRBV2 and J is TRBJ2-7, with TRBD1 matching over 8 bases. The ends lost 6 bases at V and 3 bases at J; junction bases unmatched: 7. The CDR3 has 14 amino acids. Per the germline V gene, CDR1 is SNHLY and CDR2 is FYNNEI. The CDR3 sequence: CASRAPGTGYEQYF. The CDR3 DNA reads TGTGCCAGCAGGGCCCCCGGGACAGGCTACGAGCAGTACTTC.

V gene TRBV6-5 combines with J gene TRBJ1-6; 7 bases agree with TRBD1. Looked up from germline, CDR1 is MNHEY and CDR2 is SVGAGI. The V segment lost 2 bases and the J segment 14 bases; nucleotides outside the gene matches: 15. This CDR3 contains 16 residues. The CDR3 protein is CASSYRLRDSLGTLHF. The CDR3 nucleotides are TGTGCCAGCAGTTACCGTCTCCGGGACAGCCTTGGGACCCTCCACTTT.

The chain joins TRBV19 to TRBJ1-5; 7 bases align to TRBD1. The CDR3 totals 16 residues. V was pared by 9 bases and J by 2 bases, with 13 bases of the junction left unmatched. Germline assignment: CDR1 LNHDA and CDR2 SQIVND (reference sequence). DNA for the CDR3: TGTGCCAGCCAGAGGTTCAAGGGGGCGGGCAATCAGCCCCAGCATTTT. This encodes CASQRFKGAGNQPQHF.

The CDR3 is CASSAPGTSGTGELFF. The CDR3 nucleotides are TGTGCCAGCAGCGCCCCCGGGACTAGCGGGACCGGGGAGCTGTTTTTT. The chain links TRBV9 to TRBJ2-2, with TRBD2 matching over 12 bases. The germline V gene has CDR1 SGDLS and CDR2 YYNGEE. V was clipped by 3 bases and J by 5 bases; unmatched bases: 5. This CDR3 region has 16 residues.

CDR3 loop: CASSLGLAGVYEQFF. The CDR3 DNA sequence: TGTGCCAGCAGCTTGGGACTAGCGGGAGTCTATGAGCAGTTCTTC. The chain combines TRBV7-3 with TRBJ2-1; TRBD2 aligns across 14 bases. Germline assignment: CDR1 SGHTA and CDR2 FQGTGA. This CDR3 is 15 amino acids long. J lost 8 bases, V lost 3 bases, and 3 bases had no gene match.

The rearrangement uses TRBV10-3 and TRBJ1-2, with 9 positions matching TRBD1. Per germline, CDR1 ENHRY and CDR2 SYGVKD. This CDR3 spans 17 amino acids. Trimming removed 4 bases from V and 8 bases from J; junction bases left unmatched: 17. The chain's CDR3 is CAISGVVEVRDREGYTF. The CDR3 bases are TGTGCCATCAGTGGAGTGGTTGAGGTTCGGGACAGGGAGGGCTACACCTTC.

The chain recombines TRBV28 with TRBJ2-7, with no clear D. V was shortened by 2 bases and J by 5 bases, with 7 bases between the two germline ends. The CDR3 loop spans 12 amino acids. CDR1 and CDR2 (germline): MDHEN, SYDVKM. The CDR3 reads CASSLIPDEQYF. The CDR3 bases are TGTGCCAGCAGTTTAATTCCGGACGAGCAGTACTTC.

The V and J genes are TRBV9 and TRBJ2-5, with TRBD2 identical over 13 bases. V lost 0 bases and J lost 5; bases outside the gene matches: 10. This CDR3 is built from 18 residues. Germline lookup yields CDR1 SGDLS and CDR2 YYNGEE. In DNA, the CDR3 is TGTGCCAGCAGCGTAGATACTAGCGGGGGGGCGATTCGGGAGACCCAGTACTTC. Amino acid sequence: CASSVDTSGGAIRETQYF.

The chain joins TRBV27 to TRBJ2-7; D uncertain. Trimming cost V 5 bases and J 3 bases, with 11 bases left between them. Per germline, CDR1 MNHEY and CDR2 SMNVEV (reference sequence). The CDR3 is 13 residues long. The CDR3 coding sequence is TGTGCCAGCAGTCCCCCGAACAGCTACGAGCAGTACTTC. It codes for CASSPPNSYEQYF.

This chain uses TRBV28 with TRBJ2-2, with D tentatively TRBD1 (5 bases). This CDR3 is 12 amino acids long. The V gene lost 7 bases and the J gene lost 6 bases, with 9 bases spanning the gap. The germline gives CDR1 MDHEN, CDR2 SYDVKM. The CDR3 region is CASTDRAGELFF. CDR3 nucleotides: TGTGCCAGCACCGACAGAGCCGGGGAGCTGTTTTTT.

The CDR3 DNA reads TGTGCCAGCAGCTCGGGACAGAACTCATTCTATGGCTACACCTTC. Protein sequence: CASSSGQNSFYGYTF. V is TRBV9 and J is TRBJ1-2, with 7 nucleotides matching TRBD1. The CDR3 is 15 amino acids. Germline values: CDR1 SGDLS, CDR2 YYNGEE. V gave up 4 bases and J gave up 4 bases; unmatched junction bases: 10.

The V and J genes are TRBV6-4 and TRBJ1-5; the match to TRBD1 covers 7 bases. The V and J ends lost 8 bases and 5 bases, in that order; junction bases with no gene match: 6. CDR1 and CDR2 (germline): MRHNA, SNTAGT. This CDR3 spans 13 amino acids. The CDR3 DNA reads as TGTGCCAGCTCGCCCGACAGGGATCAGCCCCAGCATTTT. Translation gives CASSPDRDQPQHF.

The V and J genes are TRBV23-1 and TRBJ1-2; TRBD1 matches at 9 bases. TRBV23-1 is known as an ORF, though its function is uncertain. The CDR3 has 16 amino acids. The J segment lost 3 bases and the V segment lost 2 bases, leaving 7 bases of the junction unmatched. In nucleotides, the CDR3 is TGCGCCAGCAGTCAAACCGGGACAGGGAAGGACTATGGCTACACCTTC. The encoded protein is CASSQTGTGKDYGYTF.